This T cell receptor (beta chain) was captured in a study of T cell responses to AZD1222 COVID-19 vaccine. The V gene's germline CDR1 is KGHSH and CDR2 LQKENI. V lost 4 bases and J lost 1, with 10 bases in between. The CDR3 sequence is 14 residues long. This clone showed up just once. Antigen unknown. Here immunoSEQ multiplex PCR was the method, and the copy in TCRdb shows in-frame clones only, minus some. The sample carries 150,000 or so clones, approximately 90% recorded once. Study-wide results and caveats: Nearly half of the spike-specific TCRs reportedly recognize variant regions that carry no mutations. White British donors predominated, females outnumbered males, and clonal diversity was possibly underestimated. There were repertoire samples only from the period after the peak T cell response.

The source was peripheral blood, collected on day 0 of AZD1222 vaccination. This receptor was identified in an adult in good health. V gene TRBV18 combines with J gene TRBJ2-5, with D maybe TRBD2 (6 bases). CDR3 loop: CASSQGLSQETQYF. CDR3 bases: TGTGCCAGCTCACAAGGACTATCCCAAGAGACCCAGTACTTC.